Shown below are 10 T cell receptor beta chains from a single sample sequenced in a study of cytomegalovirus exposure and HLA in healthy donors. The PCR employed 60 Vbeta primers together with 13 Jbeta primers. TCRdb's copy holds only in-frame clones and misses some; the assay was immunoSEQ multiplex PCR. The table has fewer than 250,000 clones, over 60% seen once. Sequencing input: PBMCs. Every receptor here comes from a man aged 18 to 35 in good health and CMV-seronegative.

This sequence joins TRBV5-1 and TRBJ2-7; 9 positions match TRBD2. The CDR3 has 14 residues. Unmatched junction bases numbered 7, after V lost 4 bases and J lost 5 bases. Germline CDR1 and CDR2: SGHRS and YFSETQ. CDR3 bases: TGCGCCAGCAGCGGCTCTCTAGCGGGAAACGAGCAGTACTTC. It codes for CASSGSLAGNEQYF.

The J gene is TRBJ2-7, the V gene TRBV2; 10 nucleotides align to TRBD1. This CDR3 contains 15 residues. Germline V gene lookup returns CDR1 SNHLY and CDR2 FYNNEI. The J segment lost 4 bases and the V segment lost 5 bases, leaving 8 bases of the junction unmatched. The CDR3 sequence is CASSPLGTGVYEQYF. CDR3 in DNA: TGTGCCAGCAGTCCCCTGGGGACAGGGGTGTACGAGCAGTACTTC.

The CDR3 nucleotides are TGTGCCAGCAGCGTAGGTTCGTGGCAGGGTTACGAGCAGTACTTC. It specifies CASSVGSWQGYEQYF. The rearrangement uses TRBV9 and TRBJ2-7, with D possibly being TRBD1 (5 bases). The CDR3 spans 15 residues. The V end lost 0 bases, the J end lost 4 bases, and 14 bases lay between the germline ends. Germline assignment: CDR1 SGDLS and CDR2 YYNGEE.

The CDR3: CAWGGFTEQYF. The CDR3 region has the DNA TGTGCCTGGGGAGGTTTTACCGAGCAGTACTTC. This chain joins TRBV30 and TRBJ2-7, with a tentative D call TRBD2 (5 bases). V was cut by 5 bases and J by 6 bases, with 11 bases left in between. The CDR3 covers 11 residues. Germline-derived CDR1 and CDR2 are GTSNPN and SVGIG (reference sequence).

The V gene is TRBV11-2, the J gene TRBJ2-7; 10 bases align to TRBD2. CDR3 size: 18 residues. After removal of 6 bases from V and 0 bases from J, the junction contained 14 bases not matched to a gene. CDR1 and CDR2 from the germline V gene are SGHAT and FQNNGV. The CDR3 region has the DNA TGTGCCAGCAGGGGAATTTTACTAGCGGGATCCCCCTCCTACGAGCAGTACTTC. Translated, it gives CASRGILLAGSPSYEQYF.

The V gene is TRBV6-5, the J gene TRBJ1-1; D might be TRBD1 (6 bases). The CDR3 covers 14 residues. Germline V gene data show CDR1 as MNHEY and CDR2 as SVGAGI. Trimming removed 7 bases at V and 1 base at J, with 13 bases between. Here the CDR3 reads CASTRGTANTEAFF. The CDR3 nucleotides are TGTGCCAGCACTAGGGGGACGGCGAACACTGAAGCTTTCTTT.

This clone has only one observation. The chain couples TRBV20-1 to TRBJ1-2; 7 bases map to TRBD1. The CDR3 runs 11 residues. The V segment lost 6 bases and the J segment 8 bases; nucleotides outside the gene matches: 6. Germline V gene lookup returns CDR1 DFQATT and CDR2 SNEGSKA (reference sequence). The CDR3 DNA follows: TGCAGTGCGACGTACAGGGGAGGCTACACCTTC. This translates into CSATYRGGYTF.

This chain connects TRBV6-6 to TRBJ2-1; 7 positions match TRBD1. The CDR3 is made up of 15 amino acids. V was pared by 5 bases and J by 7 bases, with 11 bases of the junction left unmatched. Per the germline V gene, CDR1 is MNHNY and CDR2 is SVGAGI (reference sequence). CDR3 sequence: CASSAPDRVGNEQFF. CDR3 in DNA: TGTGCCAGCAGTGCGCCCGACAGGGTGGGGAATGAGCAGTTCTTC.

The gene calls are TRBV19 and TRBJ2-7; 7 bases are shared with TRBD2. Germline CDR1 is LNHDA and CDR2 is SQIVND (reference sequence). The V gene end was trimmed by 6 bases and the J gene end by 5 bases; junction bases not matched to a gene: 10. This CDR3 region has 14 residues. CDR3 amino acids: CASSRTSQLHEQYF. CDR3 DNA sequence: TGTGCCAGTAGCAGGACTAGTCAGTTGCACGAGCAGTACTTC.

The rearrangement joins TRBV29-1 to TRBJ2-1, with 9 bases fitting TRBD1. CDR1 SQVTM and CDR2 ANQGSEA come from the germline V gene. Trimming at V came to 1 base and at J to 2 bases, leaving 3 bases not matched to a gene. The CDR3 length is 15 residues. The CDR3: CSVEGQGGAYNEQFF. The CDR3 DNA follows: TGCAGCGTTGAAGGACAGGGGGGCGCCTACAATGAGCAGTTCTTC.